This T cell receptor beta chain was profiled in a study of shared clonotypes between healthy human individuals. CD4+ cells underwent separation, giving CD45RA+ naive and CD45RA-negative memory subsets. Study-wide results and caveats: In contrast to clonotypes shared by all four donors, non-shared clonotypes had lower generation probabilities.

Execution of the assay was at deep level. It was across several immunoSEQ plates that each subset's genomic DNA was evenly split. The protocol was immunoSEQ multiplex PCR, while the TCRdb copy is restricted to in-frame clones and leaves out a portion. Altogether some 2 million clones are present, roughly 95% being singletons, with the ten largest covering 0.13%. Germline V gene data show CDR1 as SGHRS and CDR2 as YFSETQ. Trimming shortened V by 0 bases and J by 7 bases, and 10 bases separated the two germline ends. The CDR3 length is 14 residues. As to this clone: Antigen: not known.

The V and J genes are TRBV5-1 and TRBJ2-2, with D perhaps given as TRBD1 or TRBD2 (5 bases each). This TCR was recovered from a man aged 18 to 30 in good health. What was sequenced was naive CD4+ T cells sorted from blood. The subset is: CD45RA+ positively selected. CDR3 residues: CASSLEGAGGELFF. DNA for the CDR3: TGCGCCAGCAGCTTGGAAGGGGCGGGCGGGGAGCTGTTTTTT.